The 9 T cell receptor beta chains in this list originate from one sample, sequenced in a study of cytomegalovirus exposure and HLA in healthy donors. Primers for the PCR totalled 60 Vbeta and 13 Jbeta. Profiled with immunoSEQ multiplex PCR; TCRdb holds only in-frame clones, not every one. The table has tens of thousands of clones, 72% seen once. Specimen: PBMCs. The receptors originated from a woman aged 40 to 50 in good health and CMV-seropositive.

This rearrangement joins TRBV5-8 to TRBJ2-1, with 13 bases that match TRBD2. The CDR3 consists of 16 residues. Germline CDR1 is SGHTS and CDR2 is YDEGEE. The trim removed 4 bases at V and 5 bases at J, leaving 6 bases unmatched. CDR3 protein: CASSIRLAGGNNEQFF. CDR3 nucleotide sequence: TGTGCCAGCAGCATTCGACTAGCGGGAGGTAACAATGAGCAGTTCTTC.

The genes are TRBV30 and TRBJ1-4; D perhaps matches TRBD1 (5 bases). V lost 2 bases to trimming and J lost 0 bases, with 10 bases between them. CDR3 length: 15 residues. From germline, CDR1 is GTSNPN and CDR2 SVGIG (reference sequence). DNA for the CDR3: TGTGCCTGGAGTTTGGGGCTGGCAACTAATGAAAAACTGTTTTTT. Its translation: CAWSLGLATNEKLFF.

This clone was seen a few times. This chain connects TRBV10-1 to TRBJ2-1; D perhaps matches TRBD1 (6 bases). Looked up from germline, CDR1 is WNHNN and CDR2 is SYGVQD (reference sequence). This CDR3 is built from 13 residues. Trimming cost V 5 bases and J 9 bases, with 14 bases left between them. The DNA of the CDR3 is TGCGCCAGCAGTAAACAGGGAATAACTGAGCAGTTCTTC. Its protein product is CASSKQGITEQFF.

V gene TRBV21-1 combines with J gene TRBJ1-5; the table calls TRBD1, which could not be checked here. TRBV21-1 is labeled a pseudogene. CDR3 length: 11 amino acids. CDR3 in DNA: TGTGCCAGCATGGGGGCTCAGCCCCAGCATTTT. Protein sequence: CASMGAQPQHF.

The chain uses TRBV2 and TRBJ2-3; 9 bases agree with TRBD1. V dropped 11 bases and J dropped 4; count of bases not matched to a gene: 22. Germline CDR1 reads SNHLY; CDR2 reads FYNNEI. The CDR3 runs to 18 residues. The CDR3 DNA reads as TGTGCCGTCAACCGGGACAGGGCGTTGGGCGGCGAGGCAGATACGCAGTATTTT. This gives the protein CAVNRDRALGGEADTQYF.

This clone was seen a few times. DNA for the CDR3: TGTGCCAGCAGCCACGGACAGGGCGACTATGGCTACACCTTC. Its translation: CASSHGQGDYGYTF. V and J are TRBV6-6 and TRBJ1-2; 8 bases are a match to TRBD1. The V and J ends lost 6 bases and 3 bases, in that order; junction bases with no gene match: 6. Germline lookup yields CDR1 MNHNY and CDR2 SVGAGI (reference sequence). The CDR3 totals 14 residues.

The chain recombines TRBV19 with TRBJ1-2; 11 bases are a match to TRBD1. This CDR3 comprises 15 residues. CDR1 and CDR2 (germline): LNHDA, SQIVND (reference sequence). J lost 4 bases, V lost 4 bases, and 5 bases had no gene match. The CDR3 DNA is TGTGCCAGTAGTACCGGGACAGGGGGTAGCTATGGCTACACCTTC. This codes for CASSTGTGGSYGYTF.

This clone appeared once. The chain couples TRBV2 to TRBJ2-5, with 8 bases that match TRBD1. The length of the CDR3 is 14 residues. The junction had 4 bases not matched to a gene; V was cut back by 3 bases and J by 4 bases. Germline values: CDR1 SNHLY, CDR2 FYNNEI. CDR3 sequence: CASSEGQVTETQYF. As DNA, the CDR3 is TGTGCCAGCAGTGAGGGACAGGTAACAGAGACCCAGTACTTC.

This clone appeared once. The rearrangement links TRBV29-1 to TRBJ2-5; D is perhaps TRBD1 (6 bases). The J call may be faulty, since TRBJ2-7 better matches the DNA end. CDR3 length: 13 residues. Germline V gene sequence: CDR1 SQVTM, CDR2 ANQGSEA. The CDR3 sequence is CSVELVRGNEQYF. The CDR3 bases are TGCAGCGTTGAATTGGTCAGGGGAAACGAGCAGTACTTC.